This T cell receptor (delta chain) was obtained from a study of delta chain sequences of gamma delta T cells (dated by TCRdb to about 2017). Libraries were prepared through 5' RACE. Sequencing relied on an Illumina MiSeq. Public reads were reanalyzed in TCRdb with CATT, and rows carrying the same DNA were merged afterwards. In all, the sample holds about 2,400 delta-chain clones, and under 30% of those were seen once. 17% of the sample is in the top ten clones. CDR1 is given as GEAIGNYY and CDR2 as EKD, both from the germline V gene. Trimming takes 0 bases from V and 0 bases from J, and the germline ends sit 13 bases apart. The CDR3 measures 16 amino acids from cysteine to phenylalanine. Only the CDR3 portion is preserved as DNA: 48 bases, with reading frame beginning at the first base. Within its sample, this clone is medium-sized (0.01 to 0.1%). This clone's antigen is unknown. No much larger clone exists at a distance of one base, and base qualities are not known.

Specimen: either unsorted cells or a sorted T cell fraction (not recorded which). The clonotype originates from a human donor in good health. The chain is assembled from TRDV2 and TRDJ1; TRDD3 is perhaps the D gene, given 6 matching bases. The DNA sequence is as follows: TGTGCCTGTGACACCGTGGGCGGGGGAGACACCGATAAACTCATCTTT. Its protein is CACDTVGGGDTDKLIF.